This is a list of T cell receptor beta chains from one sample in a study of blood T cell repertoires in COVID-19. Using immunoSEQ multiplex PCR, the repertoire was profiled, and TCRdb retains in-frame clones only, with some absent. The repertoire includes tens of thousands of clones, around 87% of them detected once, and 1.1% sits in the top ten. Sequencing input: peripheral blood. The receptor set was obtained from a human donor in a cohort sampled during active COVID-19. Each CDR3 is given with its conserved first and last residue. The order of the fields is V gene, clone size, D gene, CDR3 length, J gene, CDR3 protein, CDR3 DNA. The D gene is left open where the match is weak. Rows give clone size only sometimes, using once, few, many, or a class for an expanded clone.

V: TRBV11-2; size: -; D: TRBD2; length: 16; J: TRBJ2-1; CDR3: CASSSVTSGGYNEQFF; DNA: TGTGCCAGCAGCTCAGTAACTAGCGGGGGTTACAATGAGCAGTTCTTC
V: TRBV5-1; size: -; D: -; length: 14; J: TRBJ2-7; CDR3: CASSLDSTFYEQYF; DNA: TGCGCCAGCAGCTTGGACTCCACCTTCTACGAGCAGTACTTC
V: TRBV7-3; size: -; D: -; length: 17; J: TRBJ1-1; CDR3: CASSLMRGKGLNTEAFF; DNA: TGTGCCAGCAGCTTAATGAGGGGGAAGGGCTTGAACACTGAAGCTTTCTTT
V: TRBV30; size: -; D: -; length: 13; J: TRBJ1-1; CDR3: CAWSLDVNTEAFF; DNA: TGTGCCTGGAGTCTAGACGTGAACACTGAAGCTTTCTTT
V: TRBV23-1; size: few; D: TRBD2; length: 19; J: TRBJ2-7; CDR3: CASSQSRPGGVAGSYEQYF; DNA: TGCGCCAGCAGTCAATCGAGACCCGGGGGGGTAGCGGGTTCCTACGAGCAGTACTTC
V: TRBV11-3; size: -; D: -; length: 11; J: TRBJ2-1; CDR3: CASSLQNEQFF; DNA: TGTGCCAGCAGCTTACAAAATGAGCAGTTCTTC
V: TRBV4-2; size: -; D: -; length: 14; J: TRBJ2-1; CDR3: CASSRSRGGNEQFF; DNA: TGTGCCAGCAGCCGCTCGAGGGGGGGAAATGAGCAGTTCTTC
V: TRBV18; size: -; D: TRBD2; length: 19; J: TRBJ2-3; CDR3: CASSPPSGGGRVHTDTQYF; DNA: TGTGCCAGCTCACCACCCAGCGGGGGGGGCCGGGTCCACACAGATACGCAGTATTTT
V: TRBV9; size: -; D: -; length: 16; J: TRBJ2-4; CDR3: CASSGHLVQGRNIQYF; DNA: TGTGCCAGCAGCGGACACCTCGTACAGGGACGGAACATTCAGTACTTC
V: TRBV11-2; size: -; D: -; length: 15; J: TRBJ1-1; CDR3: CASSPQARENTEAFF; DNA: TGTGCCAGCAGCCCCCAGGCGAGGGAAAACACTGAAGCTTTCTTT
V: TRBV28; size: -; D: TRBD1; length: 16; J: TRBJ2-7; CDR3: CASSLSPRTGGLEQYF; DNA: TGTGCCAGCAGTTTATCTCCCCGGACAGGGGGCCTCGAGCAGTACTTC
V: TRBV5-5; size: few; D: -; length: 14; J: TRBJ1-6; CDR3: CASSSPGTNSPLHF; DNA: TGTGCCAGCAGCTCTCCGGGAACCAATTCACCCCTCCACTTT
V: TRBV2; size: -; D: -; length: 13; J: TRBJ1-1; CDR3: CASGSAVRTEAFF; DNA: TGTGCCAGCGGATCGGCGGTGAGAACTGAAGCTTTCTTT
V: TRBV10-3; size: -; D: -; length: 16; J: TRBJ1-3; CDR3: CAISESGQRTGNTIYF; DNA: TGTGCCATCAGTGAGTCTGGACAGCGCACAGGAAACACCATATATTTT
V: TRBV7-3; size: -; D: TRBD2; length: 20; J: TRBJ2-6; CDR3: CASSARPGGGGSPGANVLTF; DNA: TGTGCCAGCAGCGCTCGGCCGGGCGGGGGGGGTTCCCCCGGGGCCAACGTCCTGACTTTC
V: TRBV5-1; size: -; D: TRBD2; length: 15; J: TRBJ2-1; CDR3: CASSLERGRTNEQFF; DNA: TGCGCCAGCAGCTTGGAGCGGGGGCGGACAAATGAGCAGTTCTTC
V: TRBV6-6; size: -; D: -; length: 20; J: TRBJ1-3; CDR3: CANSPFEGGWPSISGNTIYF; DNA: TGTGCCAACAGTCCCTTTGAAGGGGGATGGCCTTCAATCTCTGGAAACACCATATATTTT
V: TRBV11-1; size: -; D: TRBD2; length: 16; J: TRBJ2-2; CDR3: CASSRGLADYTGELFF; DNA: TGTGCCAGCAGCAGAGGACTAGCGGACTACACCGGGGAGCTGTTTTTT
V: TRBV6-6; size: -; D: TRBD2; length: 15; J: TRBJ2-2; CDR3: CASSLAGGTMGELFF; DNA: TGTGCCAGCAGTCTAGCGGGAGGGACGATGGGGGAGCTGTTTTTT
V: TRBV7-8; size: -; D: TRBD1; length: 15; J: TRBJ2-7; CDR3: CASSWSGTGVYEQYF; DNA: TGTGCCAGCAGCTGGTCCGGGACAGGGGTCTACGAGCAGTACTTC
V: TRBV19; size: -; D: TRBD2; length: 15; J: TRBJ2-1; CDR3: CASRLAGDRYNEQFF; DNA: TGTGCCAGCCGACTAGCGGGGGACAGGTACAATGAGCAGTTCTTC
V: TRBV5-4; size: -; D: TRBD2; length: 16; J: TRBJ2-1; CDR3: CASSAELAGGNNEQFF; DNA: TGTGCCAGCAGCGCTGAACTAGCGGGAGGGAACAATGAGCAGTTCTTC
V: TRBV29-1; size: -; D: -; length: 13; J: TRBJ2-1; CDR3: CSLAGRSISEQFF; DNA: TGCAGCCTGGCGGGGAGGAGCATTAGTGAGCAGTTCTTC
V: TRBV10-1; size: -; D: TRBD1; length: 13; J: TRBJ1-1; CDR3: CASSEGTGKGAFF; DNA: TGCGCCAGCAGTGAAGGGACAGGGAAAGGGGCTTTCTTT
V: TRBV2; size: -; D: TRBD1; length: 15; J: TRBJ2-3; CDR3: CASRTGTGGTDTQYF; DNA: TGTGCCAGCAGGACCGGGACAGGGGGGACAGATACGCAGTATTTT
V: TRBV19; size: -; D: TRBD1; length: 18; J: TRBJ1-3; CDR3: CASNTRDSPSSSGNTIYF; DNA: TGTGCCAGTAATACCCGGGACAGCCCTTCCTCCTCTGGAAACACCATATATTTT
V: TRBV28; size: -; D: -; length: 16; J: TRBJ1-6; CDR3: CASRIDRPARYSPLHF; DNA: TGTGCCAGCAGGATTGACAGACCGGCTAGGTATTCACCCCTCCACTTT
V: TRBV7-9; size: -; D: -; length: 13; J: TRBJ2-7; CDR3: CASSLSQGYEQYF; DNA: TGTGCCAGCAGCTTATCACAGGGATACGAGCAGTACTTC
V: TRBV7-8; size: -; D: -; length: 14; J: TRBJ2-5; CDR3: CASSFGQTQETQYF; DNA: TGTGCCAGCAGCTTCGGACAGACCCAAGAGACCCAGTACTTC
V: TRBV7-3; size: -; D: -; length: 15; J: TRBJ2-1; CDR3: CASSPERRSYNEQFF; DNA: TGTGCCAGCAGCCCTGAGCGGCGCTCCTACAATGAGCAGTTCTTC
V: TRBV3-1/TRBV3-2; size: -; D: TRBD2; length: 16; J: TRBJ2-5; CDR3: CASSNVNSGIPGTQYF; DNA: TGTGCCAGCAGCAATGTGAATAGCGGGATTCCGGGGACCCAGTACTTC
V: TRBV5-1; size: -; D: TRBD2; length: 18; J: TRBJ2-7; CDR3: CASSSAGTSGGAGHEQYF; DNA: TGCGCCAGCAGCTCAGCCGGGACTAGCGGGGGGGCGGGACACGAGCAGTACTTC
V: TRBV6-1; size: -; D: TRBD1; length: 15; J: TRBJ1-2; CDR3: CASSEANRGRKGYTF; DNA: TGTGCCAGCAGTGAAGCTAACAGGGGGCGAAAAGGCTACACCTTC
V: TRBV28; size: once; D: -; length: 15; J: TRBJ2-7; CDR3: CASSLSGAPDTEQYF; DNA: TGTGCCAGCAGTTTATCGGGAGCCCCTGATACCGAGCAGTACTTC
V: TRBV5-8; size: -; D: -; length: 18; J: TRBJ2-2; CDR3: CASSPRQDFRLNTGELFF; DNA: TGTGCCAGCAGTCCCAGACAGGACTTTCGATTGAACACCGGGGAGCTGTTTTTT
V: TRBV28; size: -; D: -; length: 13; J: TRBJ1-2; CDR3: CASSRGDFDGYTF; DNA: TGTGCCAGCAGCCGGGGAGATTTTGATGGCTACACCTTC
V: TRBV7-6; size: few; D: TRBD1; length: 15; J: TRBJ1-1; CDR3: CASSSSTGKGTEAFF; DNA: TGTGCCAGCAGCTCTTCGACAGGGAAGGGCACTGAAGCTTTCTTT
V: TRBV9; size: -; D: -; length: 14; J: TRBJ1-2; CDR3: CASSGLGQIYGYTF; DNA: TGTGCCAGCAGCGGCCTTGGACAGATCTATGGCTACACCTTC
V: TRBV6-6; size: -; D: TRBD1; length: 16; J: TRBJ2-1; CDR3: CASSPPGTGAYNEQFF; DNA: TGTGCCAGCAGCCCACCGGGGACAGGAGCCTACAATGAGCAGTTCTTC
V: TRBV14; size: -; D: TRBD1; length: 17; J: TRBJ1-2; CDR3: CASSPRGLRGRPHGYTF; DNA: TGTGCCAGCAGCCCTAGAGGACTCAGGGGGCGCCCCCATGGCTACACCTTC
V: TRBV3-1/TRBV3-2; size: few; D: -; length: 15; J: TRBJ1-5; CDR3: CASSIQGQGNQPQHF; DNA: TGTGCCAGCAGCATCCAGGGCCAGGGCAATCAGCCCCAGCATTTT
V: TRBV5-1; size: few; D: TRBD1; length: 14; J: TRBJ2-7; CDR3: CASSEGTGGNEQYF; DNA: TGCGCCAGCAGCGAAGGGACAGGGGGCAACGAGCAGTACTTC
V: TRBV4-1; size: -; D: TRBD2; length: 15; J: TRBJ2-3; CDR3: CASSQLAGSTDTQYF; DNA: TGCGCCAGCAGCCAACTAGCGGGGTCCACAGATACGCAGTATTTT
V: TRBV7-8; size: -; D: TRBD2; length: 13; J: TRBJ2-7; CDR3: CASGIAGVYEQYF; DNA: TGTGCCAGCGGAATAGCGGGAGTTTACGAGCAGTACTTC
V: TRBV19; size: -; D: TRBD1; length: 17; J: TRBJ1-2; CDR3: CASSPGTGVFIVSGYTF; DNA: TGTGCCAGTAGCCCCGGGACAGGGGTGTTTATAGTGTCTGGCTACACCTTC
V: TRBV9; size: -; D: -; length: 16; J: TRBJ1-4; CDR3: CASSMAGTTTNEKLFF; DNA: TGTGCCAGCAGCATGGCCGGGACAACAACTAATGAAAAACTGTTTTTT
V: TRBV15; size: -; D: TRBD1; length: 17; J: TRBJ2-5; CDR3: CATSRGGVQGARETQYF; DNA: TGTGCCACCAGCAGAGGGGGGGTACAGGGGGCGCGAGAGACCCAGTACTTC
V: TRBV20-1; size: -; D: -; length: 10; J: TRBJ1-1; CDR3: CSAHRAAAFF; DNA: TGCAGTGCTCACAGGGCGGCAGCTTTCTTT
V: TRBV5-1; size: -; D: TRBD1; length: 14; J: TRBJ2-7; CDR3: CASSLLTGQGEQYF; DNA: TGCGCCAGCAGCTTACTGACAGGGCAGGGCGAGCAGTACTTC
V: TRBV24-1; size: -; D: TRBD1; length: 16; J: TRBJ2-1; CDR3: CATRAAGTGGYNEQFF; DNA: TGTGCCACCAGGGCCGCCGGGACAGGGGGCTACAATGAGCAGTTCTTC
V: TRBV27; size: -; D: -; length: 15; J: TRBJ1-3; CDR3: CASRTTRGFGNTIYF; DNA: TGTGCCAGCAGGACGACCAGGGGATTTGGAAACACCATATATTTT
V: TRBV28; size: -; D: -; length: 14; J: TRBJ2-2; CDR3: CASRPLPDTGELFF; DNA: TGTGCCAGCAGACCCCTACCCGACACCGGGGAGCTGTTTTTT
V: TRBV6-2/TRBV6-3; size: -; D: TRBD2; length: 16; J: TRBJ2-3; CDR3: CASSSPRLAQTDTQYF; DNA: TGTGCCAGCAGTTCCCCAAGACTAGCGCAGACAGATACGCAGTATTTT
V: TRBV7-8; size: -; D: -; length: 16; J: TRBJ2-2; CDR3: CASSLASPGNTGELFF; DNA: TGTGCCAGCAGCTTAGCGTCTCCAGGGAACACCGGGGAGCTGTTTTTT
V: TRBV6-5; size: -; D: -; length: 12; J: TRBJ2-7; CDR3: CATLGVDYEQYF; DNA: TGTGCCACCCTCGGGGTTGACTACGAGCAGTACTTC
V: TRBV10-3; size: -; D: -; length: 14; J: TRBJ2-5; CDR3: CAISESAGQETQYF; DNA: TGTGCCATCAGTGAGTCCGCGGGTCAAGAGACCCAGTACTTC
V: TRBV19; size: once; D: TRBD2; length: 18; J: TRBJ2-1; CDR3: CASSIQRLALSSYNEQFF; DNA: TGTGCCAGTAGTATACAAAGACTAGCGCTAAGCTCCTACAATGAGCAGTTCTTC